This T cell receptor beta chain came from a study of T cell responses to AZD1222 COVID-19 vaccine. Across the study: Combined were second doses at about 4 or about 12 weeks.

V dropped 0 bases and J dropped 3 bases, with 7 bases sitting between them. Germline assignment: CDR1 MNHNY and CDR2 SVGAGI (reference sequence). The CDR3 spans 14 residues. Study-level findings and limits: Spike-wide coverage was observed for vaccine-associated CD4 TCRs, with dominant responses at 160-218 and 743-854. As reported, nearly half of all spike-specific TCRs target variant regions that are unmutated.

Some clones are missing from TCRdb's copy, which holds only in-frame ones; the method was immunoSEQ multiplex PCR. Among tens of thousands of clones, around 90% were seen once, and the ten largest hold about 7%. To note about this clone: Its antigen is currently unknown.

The source material was peripheral blood, sampled on day 0 of AZD1222 vaccination. J is TRBJ2-3 and V is TRBV6-6; possibly TRBD1 for D (5 bases). This clonotype was sampled from an adult in good health. The CDR3 protein is CASSYSGPTDTQYF. The CDR3 DNA reads TGTGCCAGCAGTTACTCGGGGCCGACAGATACGCAGTATTTT.